This TCR beta chain originates from a study of shared clonotypes between healthy human individuals. Study-level findings and limits: Generally, naive subsets came out with larger estimated richness than memory subsets.

Authors' processing steps: Junction-only sequences produced by ImmunoSEQ had no quality scores, so filtering differed. Using immunoSEQ multiplex PCR, the repertoire was profiled, and TCRdb retains in-frame clones only, with some absent. V, J and clone size are taken as reported in that table, and D and trimming were inferred from the DNA itself. The repertoire holds more than 2 million clones, just under 95% seen once, with roughly 1.7% in the top ten. For this clone: The antigen is not known.

Selected positively for CCR7 and CD45RO-negative, naive CD8 cells excluded terminally differentiated effector memory CD45RA+ cells. The TCR was taken from a man aged 18 to 30 in good health. Some clones in this sample may be carry-over from other donors' samples. The sequencing sample was made of naive CD8+ T cells from PBMCs.

The CDR3 spells CASSPRAYEQYF. CDR3 nucleotides: TGTGCCAGCAGCCCCAGAGCTTACGAGCAGTACTTC. The V gene is TRBV7-8, the J gene TRBJ2-7; no reliable D call. Looked up from germline, CDR1 is SGHVS and CDR2 is FQNEAQ. The CDR3 length is 12 residues. The V gene lost 5 bases and the J gene lost 4 bases, with 9 bases spanning the gap. Together with reference TRBV7-8 and TRBJ2-7, the CDR3 gives the full variable domain: GAGVSQSPRYKVAKRGQDVALRCDPISGHVSLFWYQQALGQGPEFLTYFQNEAQLDKSGLPSDRFFAERPEGSVSTLKIQRTQQEDSAVYLCASSPRAYEQYFGPGTRLTVT.